What follows describes a single T cell receptor (beta chain). This specimen belongs to a study of T cell changes during pregnancy in multiple sclerosis. Generated by immunoSEQ multiplex PCR, the TCRdb table keeps only in-frame clones and is missing some. This table has 60,000 to 65,000 clones, roughly 92% appearing once. Trimming removed 4 bases from V and 0 bases from J, with 11 bases in between. CDR3 length: 15 amino acids. Germline CDR1 SGHTA, CDR2 FQGNSA. J is TRBJ2-3 and V is TRBV7-2; no definite D call. This TCR was sampled from a female donor with multiple sclerosis, enrolled in a pregnancy study. Sequenced here: peripheral blood, sampled in the second trimester of pregnancy. The CDR3 DNA is TGTGCCAGCAGCTCCTCGGCGGTGAGCACAGATACGCAGTATTTT. Its protein is CASSSSAVSTDTQYF.